These T cell receptor beta chains were read from a single sample in a study of beta chain features in type 1 diabetes. The assay was immunoSEQ multiplex PCR, and TCRdb's table has in-frame clones only and misses some. The sample holds under 350,000 clones, 13% to 15% seen once. The sequenced sample was naive CD4+ T cells from blood. All receptors come from a man aged 30 to 45 with type 1 diabetes. The CDR3 runs from the conserved cysteine through the conserved F or W. D genes are given only for firm matches. Rows may omit the clone size; those that give it use once, few, many or a size class.

j_call clone_size v_call d_call cdr3_nt cdr3_aa
TRBJ2-5 . TRBV29-1 TRBD2 TGCAGCGCGGGGGGGAAAGCTAGCGGGATGAGCGAGACCCAGTACTTC CSAGGKASGMSETQYF
TRBJ2-7 few TRBV28 . TGTGCCAGCAGTGCCCGAGGCTCTAGCTCCTACGAGCAGTACTTC CASSARGSSSYEQYF
TRBJ1-3 . TRBV4-2 . TGTGCCAGCAGCCACCCTCGGACAGACTCTGGAAACACCATATATTTT CASSHPRTDSGNTIYF
TRBJ2-2 . TRBV7-9 . TGTGCCAGCAGCCCGGGGTTGGGAAAGACCGGGGAGCTGTTTTTT CASSPGLGKTGELFF
TRBJ2-1 . TRBV6-6 TRBD1 TGTGCCAGCAGTTACTCGACAGGGAATAGTTATGAGCAGTTCTTC CASSYSTGNSYEQFF
TRBJ1-1 few TRBV29-1 TRBD1 TGCAGCGTTGATGCTGGGACAGGGGGCAAAGCTTTCTTT CSVDAGTGGKAFF
TRBJ2-1 few TRBV28 TRBD1 TGTGCCAGCAACCCGGACAGGCACAAACCCATCTTC CASNPDRHKPIF
TRBJ2-2 . TRBV30 . TGTGCCGGCAGGGTGGGGAACACCGGGGAGCTGTTTTTT CAGRVGNTGELFF
TRBJ1-1 . TRBV7-2 TRBD1 TGTGCCAGCAGACGACAGGGGGACACTGAAGCTTTCTTT CASRRQGDTEAFF
TRBJ2-1 . TRBV19 . TGTGCCAGTAGGCCGGACCAGACATCGGGGAATGAGCAGTTCTTC CASRPDQTSGNEQFF
TRBJ2-1 . TRBV10-3 TRBD2 TGTGCCATCAGTGAGGGACTAGTGGGCAATGAGCAGTTCTTC CAISEGLVGNEQFF
TRBJ2-3 . TRBV5-1 . TGCGCCAGCAGCTTACAGGGTATACGCACAGATACGCAGTATTTT CASSLQGIRTDTQYF
TRBJ2-1 . TRBV5-1 . TGCGCCAGCAGCCTAACAGGGGGGGCGGATGAGCAGTTCTTC CASSLTGGADEQFF
TRBJ2-5 . TRBV18 . TGTGCCAGCTCACCGGACAGAGAGACCCAGTACTTC CASSPDRETQYF
TRBJ1-2 . TRBV6-1 . TGTGCCAGCACGGCAGGGGTGAACTATGGCTACACCTTC CASTAGVNYGYTF
TRBJ1-1 few TRBV2 TRBD1 TGTGCCATCCCGGGCGGGGACAGGATGGACACTGAAGCTTTCTTT CAIPGGDRMDTEAFF
TRBJ2-7 . TRBV5-1 . TGCGCCAGCAGCTTGGCCGTCGGGGGAGGAGGCGAGCAGTACTTC CASSLAVGGGGEQYF
TRBJ2-1 few TRBV29-1 . TGCAGCGGGTATTCGGGGGAGGAGACGAATGAGCAGTTCTTC CSGYSGEETNEQFF
TRBJ2-7 few TRBV29-1 TRBD2 TGCAGCGTGAGGGTGGTGTCTAGCGGGAGGTACGAGCAGTACTTC CSVRVVSSGRYEQYF
TRBJ1-1 few TRBV13 TRBD1 TGTGCCAGCAGCTTCGACAGGGACACTGAAGCTTTCTTT CASSFDRDTEAFF
TRBJ1-1 . TRBV9 TRBD1 TGTGCCAGCAGCGCACAGGGGATTAACACTGAAGCTTTCTTT CASSAQGINTEAFF
TRBJ2-7 few TRBV7-9 . TGTGCCAGCAACGATCAGGGTACCTACGAGCAGTACTTC CASNDQGTYEQYF
TRBJ2-7 . TRBV30 TRBD2 TGTGTCATAGCGGGAGGAACCTACGAGCAGTACTTC CVIAGGTYEQYF
TRBJ2-3 few TRBV28 . TGTGCCAGCAGTTCAACGGGAGATACGCAGTATTTT CASSSTGDTQYF
TRBJ2-1 . TRBV28 TRBD2 TGTGCCAGCACAACGGGAGGGACTAGTATGTATGGTGAGCAGTTCTTC CASTTGGTSMYGEQFF
TRBJ1-4 . TRBV9 TRBD1 TGTGCCAGCAGCCCCCGGACAGGTTTTGAAGAAAAACTGTTTTTT CASSPRTGFEEKLFF
TRBJ1-4 . TRBV9 . TGTGCCAGCAGCGTTGCCTCGGGGAAAAGGGAAAAACTGTTTTTT CASSVASGKREKLFF
TRBJ2-1 . TRBV7-9 TRBD2 TGTGCCAGCAGCTTAGCGATGGCGGGAGCTAAGGATGAGCAGTTCTTC CASSLAMAGAKDEQFF
TRBJ2-3 . TRBV6-5 TRBD2 TGTGCCAGCGGCTGGCGGGAGTTGAGCACAGATACGCAGTATTTT CASGWRELSTDTQYF
TRBJ1-5 few TRBV18 . TGTGCCAGCTCGGGAGGAAGCAATCAGCCCCAGCATTTT CASSGGSNQPQHF
TRBJ2-1 . TRBV1 . TGCACCAGCAGCCATTCGACTAGAATCTATGAGCAGTTCTTC CTSSHSTRIYEQFF
TRBJ2-1 once TRBV11-3 . TGTGCCAGCAGCTTAGTATACGGGAATAGCGCCAAGCAGTTCTTC CASSLVYGNSAKQFF
TRBJ1-4 few TRBV30 . TGTGCCTGGAGACCAGGATCGTTTAAACTGTTTTTT CAWRPGSFKLFF
TRBJ2-7 few TRBV28 TRBD1 TGTGCCAGCAGCACAGGACAGGGGGCCTACGAGCAGTACTTC CASSTGQGAYEQYF
TRBJ1-2 . TRBV29-1 . TGCAGCGTCGGAGCCACAGGGTATGGCTACACCTTC CSVGATGYGYTF
TRBJ1-1 . TRBV6-4 TRBD1 TGTGCCAGCAGGAAGACAGGGCGTACTGAAGCTTTCTTT CASRKTGRTEAFF
TRBJ1-2 few TRBV5-1 . TGCGCCAGCGGTTTTTCAGGGGAAGGCTCTGGCTACACCTTC CASGFSGEGSGYTF
TRBJ2-7 . TRBV15 . TGTGCCACCAGCAGAGATTTACAGGGCGAGCAGTACTTC CATSRDLQGEQYF
TRBJ2-1 . TRBV29-1 . TGCAGTTTAAGACGGTCATCGGAGGGCTACAATGAGCAGTTCTTC CSLRRSSEGYNEQFF
TRBJ1-1 . TRBV7-8 TRBD1 TGTGCCAGCAGCTTAGGACAGGGAAGGGGCACTGAAGCTTTCTTT CASSLGQGRGTEAFF
TRBJ2-3 . TRBV6-4 TRBD2 TGTGCCAGCCGTCCAGCGGGAGGTGGCACAGATACGCAGTATTTT CASRPAGGGTDTQYF
TRBJ2-1 . TRBV5-8 TRBD2 TGTGCCAGCAGTCCCGGGAGGGGCAATGAGCAGTTCTTC CASSPGRGNEQFF
TRBJ2-5 few TRBV30 . TGTGCCTGGCGAGGGAGAAGCCAAGAGACCCAGTACTTC CAWRGRSQETQYF
TRBJ2-7 few TRBV9 TRBD2 TGTGCCAGCAGCGCCGGACTAGAGGACGAGCAGTACTTC CASSAGLEDEQYF
TRBJ1-2 few TRBV19 TRBD1 TGTGCCAGTAGTCCCAGACAGGGGAGCGATGGCTACACCTTC CASSPRQGSDGYTF
TRBJ2-7 few TRBV4-2 TRBD2 TGTGCCAGCAGCCCTTACCTTGGGGGGGAGGGGACCGACGAGCAGTACTTC CASSPYLGGEGTDEQYF
TRBJ2-3 . TRBV7-9 . TGTGCCAGCAGCTTAGTGGGCAGCACAGATACGCAGTATTTT CASSLVGSTDTQYF